The sequence of this TCR beta chain was determined in a study of technical replicates of blood from a handful of donors. Repertoires were generated with immunoSEQ multiplex PCR, while TCRdb's copy carries only in-frame clones and drops some. The profile shows about 88,000 clones, about 90% of them singletons. In germline, CDR1 is SGHAT, CDR2 FQNNGV. This CDR3 is built from 17 residues. V lost 0 bases and J 4 bases, leaving 18 bases between the germline ends. The V call is TRBV11-2, the J call TRBJ1-2, with D uncertain. Sequencing was carried out using T cells isolated from PBMCs. The sequence was collected from a human donor in good health. CDR3 protein: CASSLDRGRRTGYGYTF. CDR3 nucleotides: TGTGCCAGCAGCTTAGATCGAGGGCGGCGGACCGGCTATGGCTACACCTTC.